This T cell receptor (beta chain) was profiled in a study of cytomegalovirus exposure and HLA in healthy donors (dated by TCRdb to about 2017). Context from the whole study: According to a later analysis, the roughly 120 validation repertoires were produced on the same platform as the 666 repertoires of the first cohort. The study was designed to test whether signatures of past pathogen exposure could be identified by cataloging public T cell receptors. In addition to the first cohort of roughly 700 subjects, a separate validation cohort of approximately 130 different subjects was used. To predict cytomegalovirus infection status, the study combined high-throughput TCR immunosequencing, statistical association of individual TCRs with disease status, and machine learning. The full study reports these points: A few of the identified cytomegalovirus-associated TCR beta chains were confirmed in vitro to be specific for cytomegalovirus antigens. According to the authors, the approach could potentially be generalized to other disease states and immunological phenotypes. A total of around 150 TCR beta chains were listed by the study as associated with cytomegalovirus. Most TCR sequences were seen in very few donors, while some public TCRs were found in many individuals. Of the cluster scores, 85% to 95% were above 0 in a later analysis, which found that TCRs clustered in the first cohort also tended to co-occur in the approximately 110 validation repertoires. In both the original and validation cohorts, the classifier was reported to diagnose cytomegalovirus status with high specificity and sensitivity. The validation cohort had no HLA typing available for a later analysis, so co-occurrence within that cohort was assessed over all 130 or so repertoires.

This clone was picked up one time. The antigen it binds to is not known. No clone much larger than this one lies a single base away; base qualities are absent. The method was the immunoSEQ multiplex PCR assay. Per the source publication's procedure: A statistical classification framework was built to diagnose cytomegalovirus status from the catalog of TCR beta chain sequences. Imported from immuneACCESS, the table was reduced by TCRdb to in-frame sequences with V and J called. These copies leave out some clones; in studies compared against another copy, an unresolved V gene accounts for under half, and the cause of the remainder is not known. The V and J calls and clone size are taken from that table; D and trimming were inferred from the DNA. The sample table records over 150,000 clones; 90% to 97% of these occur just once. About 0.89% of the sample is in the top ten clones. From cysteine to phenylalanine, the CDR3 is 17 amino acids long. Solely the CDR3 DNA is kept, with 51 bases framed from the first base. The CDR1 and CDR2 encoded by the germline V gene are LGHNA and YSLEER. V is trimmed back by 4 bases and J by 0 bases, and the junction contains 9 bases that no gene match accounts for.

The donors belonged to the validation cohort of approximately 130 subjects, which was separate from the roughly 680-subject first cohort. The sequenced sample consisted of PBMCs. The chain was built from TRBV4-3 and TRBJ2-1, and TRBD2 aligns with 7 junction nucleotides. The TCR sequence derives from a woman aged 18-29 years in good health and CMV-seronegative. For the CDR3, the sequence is CASSPTQAGSSYNEQFF. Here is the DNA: TGCGCCAGCAGCCCGACCCAAGCGGGGAGCTCCTACAATGAGCAGTTCTTC.